The clone carrying this T cell receptor (beta chain) was detected once. Its target is not known. CDR1 and CDR2 (germline): SEHNR, FQNEAQ (reference sequence). J lost 5 bases, V lost 5 bases, and 6 bases had no gene match. The CDR3 runs 14 residues. This sample stems from a study of T cell responses to AZD1222 COVID-19 vaccine. Study-wide findings and caveats: Donor demographics were predominantly white British with a female majority; clonal diversity may be underestimated.

Clones were read by immunoSEQ multiplex PCR, and TCRdb kept only the in-frame ones, dropping some. The sample contains around 200,000 clones, just over 85% of which appear only once. The chain has TRBV7-9 and TRBJ1-2; 9 bases align to TRBD1. This TCR was recovered from an adult in good health. Sample: peripheral blood, taken on day 0 of AZD1222 vaccination. The CDR3 sequence: CASSASGTGYGYTF. The CDR3 coding sequence is TGTGCCAGCAGCGCGTCCGGGACAGGGTATGGCTACACCTTC.